The T cell receptor beta chain described here comes from a study of T cell responses to AZD1222 COVID-19 vaccine. Study as a whole: Second doses were pooled across both intervals (about 4 or about 12 weeks). Study-level findings and limits: When two AZD1222 doses had been given, Spike-specific TCR breadth and depth rose. CD4 TCRs linked to vaccination spanned spike, dominating at 160-218 and 743-854.

This table comes from immunoSEQ multiplex PCR, and its TCRdb copy is limited to in-frame clones, with some not included. There are some 85,000 clones in the sample; approximately 90% occur only once, and under 25% lies in the top ten. This clone was seen a handful of times. As yet, its antigen is unknown. Germline V gene sequence: CDR1 MGHRA, CDR2 YSYEKL. With V trimmed by 5 bases and J by 7 bases, 8 bases remained unmatched. This CDR3 region has 15 residues. This material consisted of peripheral blood, taken on day 0 of AZD1222 vaccination. The chain uses TRBV4-1 and TRBJ1-4, with 9 positions matching TRBD1. The receptor was derived from an adult in good health. CDR3 sequence reads: CASSARQGDSEKLFF. CDR3 sequence (DNA): TGCGCCAGCAGCGCCCGACAGGGGGATAGTGAAAAACTGTTTTTT.